Presented here are 9 T cell receptor beta chains from one specimen sequenced in a study of blood T cell repertoires in COVID-19. The data were produced by immunoSEQ multiplex PCR, yet TCRdb's version contains in-frame clones alone and is incomplete. Among tens of thousands of clones listed, more than 60% were seen once. The source material was peripheral blood. The origin of the receptors is a human donor with active or convalescent COVID-19. The donor label of this sample is uncertain.

V gene TRBV3-1 (or the pseudogene TRBV3-2) combines with J gene TRBJ2-7; TRBD1 matches at 7 bases. Germline assignment: CDR1 LGHDT and CDR2 YNNKEL (reference sequence). Trimming removed 2 bases from V and 2 bases from J; junction bases left unmatched: 9. This CDR3 has 16 residues. CDR3 sequence: CASSQRGTVRAYEQYF. In nucleotides, the CDR3 is TGTGCCAGCAGCCAAAGGGGGACAGTGAGGGCCTACGAGCAGTACTTC.

The chain joins TRBV9 to TRBJ1-3, with 8 nucleotides matching TRBD1. Germline-derived CDR1 and CDR2 are SGDLS and YYNGEE. Trimming took 4 bases from V and 0 from J; bases not matched to a gene: 9. This CDR3 comprises 17 residues. CDR3 loop: CASSLGTGKNSGNTIYF. The CDR3, as DNA: TGTGCCAGCAGCCTAGGGACAGGAAAGAACTCTGGAAACACCATATATTTT. Full variable domain (missing parts from reference TRBV9 and TRBJ1-3): DSGVTQTPKHLITATGQRVTLRCSPRSGDLSVYWYQQSLDQGLQFLIQYYNGEERAKGNILERFSAQQFPDLHSELNLSSLELGDSALYFCASSLGTGKNSGNTIYFGEGSWLTVV.

The chain uses TRBV7-2 and TRBJ1-6; D remains ambiguous. Germline loops: CDR1 SGHTA, CDR2 FQGNSA. V lost 1 base and J 0 bases, leaving 13 bases between the germline ends. The CDR3 consists of 18 residues. CDR3 amino acids: CASSLGAAPGSYNSPLHF. The CDR3 coding sequence is TGTGCCAGCAGCTTAGGCGCGGCCCCCGGCTCCTATAATTCACCCCTCCACTTT. The whole variable domain, remainder taken from reference TRBV7-2 and TRBJ1-6, is GAGVSQSPSNKVTEKGKDVELRCDPISGHTALYWYRQSLGQGLEFLIYFQGNSAPDKSGLPSDRFSAERTGGSVSTLTIQRTQQEDSAVYLCASSLGAAPGSYNSPLHFGNGTRLTVT.

The V and J genes are TRBV6-5 and TRBJ2-7; no clear D gene. V lost 10 bases and J 2 bases, leaving 21 bases between the germline ends. Germline CDR1 and CDR2: MNHEY and SVGAGI. The CDR3 spans 15 residues. CDR3 loop: CATRLMGVGPYEQYF. The CDR3 DNA reads as TGTGCCACCCGCCTGATGGGTGTTGGGCCCTACGAGCAGTACTTC.

There are a few counts of this clone. The V gene is TRBV4-3, the J gene TRBJ1-5; 7 positions agree with TRBD1. The CDR3 consists of 17 residues. CDR1 LGHNA and CDR2 YSLEER come from the germline V gene. With V trimmed by 1 base and J by 2 bases, 8 bases remained unmatched. This chain's CDR3 is CASSQGGTDNGNQPQHF. The CDR3 DNA sequence: TGCGCCAGCAGCCAAGGGGGGACAGACAATGGCAATCAGCCCCAGCATTTT.

This clone was counted only a few times. The chain is built from TRBV12-5 and TRBJ1-5, with a weak D call TRBD1 (5 bases). Trimming removed 2 bases from V and 5 bases from J, with 25 bases in between. Germline V gives CDR1 LGHNT, CDR2 FRNRAP. The CDR3 runs 19 residues. CDR3 in amino acids: CASGLLEAWEGAQDQPQHF. The CDR3 DNA sequence: TGTGCTAGTGGTTTGTTGGAAGCGTGGGAAGGGGCTCAAGATCAGCCCCAGCATTTT.

A few counts support this clone. V gene TRBV9 combines with J gene TRBJ1-5; 11 nucleotides match TRBD1. V shed 4 bases, J shed 8 bases, and the junction held 5 bases outside the gene matches. CDR3 length: 14 residues. CDR1 is SGDLS and CDR2 is YYNGEE in the germline V gene. The chain's CDR3 is CASSPWTGGKPQHF. The CDR3, as DNA: TGTGCCAGCAGCCCTTGGACAGGGGGCAAGCCCCAGCATTTT.

The V gene is TRBV24-1, the J gene TRBJ1-2; 8 bases agree with TRBD1. This CDR3 has 13 residues. From germline, CDR1 is KGHDR and CDR2 SFDVKD. V lost 6 bases to trimming and J lost 8 bases; unmatched junction nucleotides: 7. DNA of the CDR3: TGTGCCACCAGTTCCGGGACAGGAGGCGGCTACACCTTC. As protein: CATSSGTGGGYTF.

This clone was counted only a few times. This rearrangement joins TRBV9 to TRBJ1-6; perhaps TRBD1 as D (5 bases). V lost 4 bases and J 5 bases, leaving 10 bases between the germline ends. The CDR3 spans 14 residues. Germline CDR1 SGDLS, CDR2 YYNGEE. In nucleotides, the CDR3 is TGTGCCAGCAGCAGGGGAATTCATAATTCACCCCTCCACTTT. Its protein product is CASSRGIHNSPLHF.